This is a list of T cell receptor beta chains from one sample in a study of T cell clonotyping in hematopoietic cell transplantation. Method: immunoSEQ multiplex PCR; TCRdb's copy keeps in-frame clones and lacks some. The table lists about 9,000 clones, roughly 87% of them singletons. The sample here was peripheral blood mononuclear cells, taken before stem cell transplant. These receptors were taken from a woman aged 55-70 years with acute myeloid leukemia. Some clones in this sample may be carry-over from other donors' samples. The CDR3 runs from the conserved cysteine through the conserved F or W. The D gene is left open where the match is weak. Some rows mark clone size as missing; the rest say once, few, many or name a class of expanded clone.

clone_size: NA
d_call: NA
j_call: TRBJ1-1
cdr3_length: 13
v_call: TRBV9
cdr3_nt: TGTGCCAGCAGCGTGGGGCCGGACACGGAGGCTTTCTTT
cdr3_aa: CASSVGPDTEAFF

clone_size: NA
d_call: NA
j_call: TRBJ1-5
cdr3_length: 15
v_call: TRBV6-5
cdr3_nt: TGTGCCAGCAGTTACTCCGGGCAGGGAGGGCAGCCCCAGCATTTT
cdr3_aa: CASSYSGQGGQPQHF

clone_size: once
d_call: TRBD1
j_call: TRBJ1-1
cdr3_length: 14
v_call: TRBV7-9
cdr3_nt: TGTGCCAGCAGTTTACGACAGGGGGCGGCTGAAGCTTTCTTT
cdr3_aa: CASSLRQGAAEAFF

clone_size: NA
d_call: TRBD1
j_call: TRBJ1-2
cdr3_length: 13
v_call: TRBV25-1
cdr3_nt: TGTGCCAGCAGTCCTACAGGGGTCTATGGCTACACCTTC
cdr3_aa: CASSPTGVYGYTF

clone_size: NA
d_call: NA
j_call: TRBJ1-6
cdr3_length: 15
v_call: TRBV7-2
cdr3_nt: TGTGCCAGCAGCTTAATGCAGGGAAGGGATTCACCCCTCCACTTT
cdr3_aa: CASSLMQGRDSPLHF

clone_size: NA
d_call: NA
j_call: TRBJ1-2
cdr3_length: 15
v_call: TRBV11-2
cdr3_nt: TGTGCCAGCAGTCGATCGGGGGGGATAAGTTATGGCTACACCTTC
cdr3_aa: CASSRSGGISYGYTF

clone_size: once
d_call: NA
j_call: TRBJ2-7
cdr3_length: 12
v_call: TRBV11-2
cdr3_nt: TGTGCCAGCAGTCCCCTCTCCTACGAGCAGTACTTC
cdr3_aa: CASSPLSYEQYF

clone_size: NA
d_call: NA
j_call: TRBJ2-1
cdr3_length: 12
v_call: TRBV11-3
cdr3_nt: TGTGCCAGCAGCTTCGAGCACAATGAGCAGTTCTTC
cdr3_aa: CASSFEHNEQFF

clone_size: once
d_call: TRBD1
j_call: TRBJ2-1
cdr3_length: 14
v_call: TRBV4-1
cdr3_nt: TGCGCCAGCAGCCTAGGGACAGGGAGGGCTGAGCAGTTCTTC
cdr3_aa: CASSLGTGRAEQFF

clone_size: NA
d_call: TRBD2
j_call: TRBJ2-5
cdr3_length: 16
v_call: TRBV28
cdr3_nt: TGTGCCAGCAGTTCCTCGGGGACTAGCGGGAGTCTGGCCCAGTACTTC
cdr3_aa: CASSSSGTSGSLAQYF

clone_size: NA
d_call: NA
j_call: TRBJ1-1
cdr3_length: 13
v_call: TRBV28
cdr3_nt: TGTGCCAGCCGTCTGGATAGGGTTACTGAAGCTTTCTTT
cdr3_aa: CASRLDRVTEAFF

clone_size: NA
d_call: TRBD2
j_call: TRBJ2-3
cdr3_length: 16
v_call: TRBV10-1
cdr3_nt: TGCGCCAGCAGTGAGGGGACTAGCGGAAGACGTGATACGCAGTATTTT
cdr3_aa: CASSEGTSGRRDTQYF

clone_size: once
d_call: TRBD2
j_call: TRBJ2-7
cdr3_length: 15
v_call: TRBV4-1
cdr3_nt: TGCGCCAGCAGCCAAGGGACTAGCGGAGGGTACGAGCAGTACTTC
cdr3_aa: CASSQGTSGGYEQYF

clone_size: few
d_call: NA
j_call: TRBJ2-2
cdr3_length: 13
v_call: TRBV9
cdr3_nt: TGTGCCAGCAGCCAAAGCGGCACCGGGGAGCTGTTTTTT
cdr3_aa: CASSQSGTGELFF

clone_size: NA
d_call: NA
j_call: TRBJ1-1
cdr3_length: 15
v_call: TRBV11-2
cdr3_nt: TGTGCCAGCAGCTTGTATGGGGTTGGCGGCACTGAAGCTTTCTTT
cdr3_aa: CASSLYGVGGTEAFF

clone_size: NA
d_call: TRBD1
j_call: TRBJ2-3
cdr3_length: 17
v_call: TRBV2
cdr3_nt: TGTGCCAGCAGTCAAATCCTTGGACAGGGTTCTACAGATACGCAGTATTTT
cdr3_aa: CASSQILGQGSTDTQYF

clone_size: NA
d_call: NA
j_call: TRBJ2-2
cdr3_length: 15
v_call: TRBV19
cdr3_nt: TGTGCCAGTTCGGGGCAGACCTGGAACACCGGGGAGCTGTTTTTT
cdr3_aa: CASSGQTWNTGELFF

clone_size: once
d_call: NA
j_call: TRBJ2-3
cdr3_length: 12
v_call: TRBV11-3
cdr3_nt: TGTGCCAGCAGCCTATCCACAGATACGCAGTATTTT
cdr3_aa: CASSLSTDTQYF

clone_size: NA
d_call: NA
j_call: TRBJ1-2
cdr3_length: 11
v_call: TRBV20-1
cdr3_nt: TGCAGTGCTAGAGATAACTATGGCTACACCTTC
cdr3_aa: CSARDNYGYTF

clone_size: NA
d_call: NA
j_call: TRBJ1-2
cdr3_length: 14
v_call: TRBV6-5
cdr3_nt: TGTGCCAGCACCCCTGGGGTTTCCTTAGGTGGCTACACCTTC
cdr3_aa: CASTPGVSLGGYTF

clone_size: NA
d_call: NA
j_call: TRBJ2-7
cdr3_length: 13
v_call: TRBV27
cdr3_nt: TGTGCCAGCAGATCGTTCATGACCTACGAGCAGTACTTC
cdr3_aa: CASRSFMTYEQYF

clone_size: large
d_call: NA
j_call: TRBJ1-2
cdr3_length: 13
v_call: TRBV6-5
cdr3_nt: TGTGCCAGCAGTGGGACCGCCGGCTATGGCTACACCTTC
cdr3_aa: CASSGTAGYGYTF